This T cell receptor (beta chain) was sequenced during a study of neurological immune-mediated disorders. The cDNA came from 5'RACE with 10-nucleotide random UMIs. Each CDR3 protein is one row after TCRdb ran MiXCR on the 5' RACE reads. The sample holds over 25,000 distinct CDR3 sequences, 20% to 25% seen once. Study outcomes and limitations: The expanded clones of different subjects shared no CDR3 amino acid sequences (suggesting private repertoires in all groups). HTLV-1-associated myelopathy had the most TCR clonal expansion, and multiple sclerosis had the least, less than healthy controls.

2 million PBMCs stored at -80 C were the source of the unsorted libraries. This clonotype was seen at least ten times. Its matching antigen is unknown. The CDR3 has 13 amino acids. With 5 bases removed from V and 6 bases from J, the gap between germline ends came to 11 bases. CDR1 is SGHVS, CDR2 FQNEAQ, per germline. This chain connects TRBV7-8 to TRBJ2-1; perhaps D is TRBD1 or TRBD2 (5 bases each). The TCR originated in a woman aged 60-75 years in good health. Specimen: PBMCs. CDR3: CASSPGPLNEQFF. The CDR3 bases are TGTGCCAGCAGCCCGGGACCTCTCAATGAGCAGTTCTTC. Supplemented by reference TRBV7-8 and TRBJ2-1, the full variable domain reads GAGVSQSPRYKVAKRGQDVALRCDPISGHVSLFWYQQALGQGPEFLTYFQNEAQLDKSGLPSDRFFAERPEGSVSTLKIQRTQQEDSAVYLCASSPGPLNEQFFGPGTRLTVL.